This TCR beta chain was sequenced for a study of blood T cell repertoires in COVID-19 (TCRdb year 2020). Turning to the overall study: The collaborator samples originated in the United States, Italy and Spain and spanned the acute and convalescent phases of COVID-19. Where available, HLA class I and class II types were taken from metadata supplied by the sample provider and were not determined by assay-based typing. The samples were drawn from two sources: the first 160 participants of the ongoing ImmuneRACE study, and 950 to 1,500 subjects contributed by 6 global collaborators. Nearly every sample came with metadata listing a de-identified subject ID, COVID-19 status, age in years and sex. The prospective study material was composed of cDNA or gDNA derived from T cells, B-cell-depleted T cells, or PBMCs. The repertoires were released in a freely available public database intended as a resource for research on the immune response to SARS-CoV-2. Deeply sampled blood TCRbeta repertoires from subjects exposed to, actively infected with, or recovered from COVID-19 were included in the dataset. Study-wide findings and limitations: How much clinical and demographic metadata was included differed by source and by participant, and the metadata was provided uncurated.

The germline V gene encodes CDR1 MNHEY and CDR2 SVGAGI. V is cut by 6 bases and J by 4 bases, and the space between the germline ends is 10 bases. Including the terminal cysteine and phenylalanine, the CDR3 comprises 13 residues. Just the 39-base CDR3 DNA is kept, in frame starting at base 1. Participants in the prospective study were aged roughly 18 to 95 years, lived in some 24 United States geographic areas, and enrolled through a virtual design. In the prospective study, cohorts were assigned on the basis of participant-reported clinical history obtained from a screening survey and a study questionnaire. A participant counted as exposed if, within 2 weeks of entering the study, that participant had been in contact with someone who had a PCR-confirmed or clinician-diagnosed COVID-19 case. In the prospective study, whole blood, serum and a nasopharyngeal or oropharyngeal swab were collected from each participant by mobile phlebotomists. Participants in the prospective study had the option to provide additional blood draws and questionnaires over a 2-month period. Blood samples from the prospective study were shipped frozen or at room temperature prior to DNA extraction.

TCRbeta CDR3 regions were amplified from genomic DNA using the immunoSEQ Assay, a bias-controlled multiplex PCR. The authors' analysis ran thus. The number of nucleated cells in each sample was estimated by amplification of reference gene primers within the assay. To quantify the absolute abundance of each unique TCRbeta CDR3 rearrangement, sequence reads were collapsed and filtered. Productive Simpson clonality was computed per sample as the square root of Simpson's diversity index over productive rearrangements. Not all clones reach the TCRdb copy of this immuneACCESS table, which keeps in-frame sequences only. Checked studies attribute under half of the gap to unresolved V genes and leave the rest unexplained. The V and J calls and clone size are taken from that table; D and trimming were inferred from the DNA. The sample data list 200,000 to 250,000 clones, and roughly 85% of these were observed just once. Of the sample, approximately 4.8% falls within the top ten clones.

Of note for this clone: Its antigen specificity is not known. No base qualities exist here, and no much larger clone lies one base off it.

The clonotype comes from a woman aged 45-65 years who had been exposed to COVID-19. The sequenced sample consisted of PBMCs or T cells enriched from blood (not recorded which). The chain couples TRBV6-5 to TRBJ1-5, and TRBD1 may be the D gene, going by 5 matching bases. The CDR3 region has the sequence CASRPDRNQPQHF. The nucleotide sequence is TGTGCCAGCAGACCCGACAGAAATCAGCCCCAGCATTTT.